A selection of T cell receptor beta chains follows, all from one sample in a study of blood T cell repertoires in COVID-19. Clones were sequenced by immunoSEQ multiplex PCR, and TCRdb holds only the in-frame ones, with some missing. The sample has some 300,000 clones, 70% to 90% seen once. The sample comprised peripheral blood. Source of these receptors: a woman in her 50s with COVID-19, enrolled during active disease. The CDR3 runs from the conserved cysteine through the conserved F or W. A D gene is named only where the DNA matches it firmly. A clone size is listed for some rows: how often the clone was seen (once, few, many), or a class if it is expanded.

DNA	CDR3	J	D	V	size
TGTGCCAGCAGCTTATTGGGGGGGAACTACAATGAGCAGTTCTTC	CASSLLGGNYNEQFF	TRBJ2-1	TRBD2	TRBV7-9	NA
TGTGCCAGCAGCGTCAGGGCTTTGAGGGCGGGAGGCACAGATACGCAGTATTTT	CASSVRALRAGGTDTQYF	TRBJ2-3	TRBD2	TRBV9	NA
TGTGCCAGTAGTGACCGGGACAGGCTCACAGATACGCAGTATTTT	CASSDRDRLTDTQYF	TRBJ2-3	TRBD1	TRBV19	NA
TGTGCCAGCAGCTTCCAGGAGACCCAGTACTTC	CASSFQETQYF	TRBJ2-5	NA	TRBV7-9	NA
TGTGCCAGTAGTATGACAGGGGGCGATGAAAAACTGTTTTTT	CASSMTGGDEKLFF	TRBJ1-4	TRBD1	TRBV19	NA
TGTGCCAGCAGTAGGCTCTTGGACAGGGGCGGCGAGCAGTACTTC	CASSRLLDRGGEQYF	TRBJ2-7	TRBD1	TRBV6-1	NA
TGCGCCAGCAGCTCAAGTATTACAGGTCTGGCCAAAAACATTCAGTACTTC	CASSSSITGLAKNIQYF	TRBJ2-4	NA	TRBV5-1	NA
TGTGCCAGCAGTTACACCCTAGCGGTATCCGAGACCCAGTACTTC	CASSYTLAVSETQYF	TRBJ2-5	TRBD2	TRBV6-2/TRBV6-3	NA
TGTGCCAGCAGTTACACCACAGGGGTAAACTATGGCTACACCTTC	CASSYTTGVNYGYTF	TRBJ1-2	TRBD1	TRBV6-5	NA
TGTGCCAGCAGTCGACTCTCTACGAACAATGAGCAGTTCTTC	CASSRLSTNNEQFF	TRBJ2-1	NA	TRBV6-5	NA
TGTGCCAGCTCACCACCCTCTCTAGCGGGAGGGGTTAACGAGCAGTACTTC	CASSPPSLAGGVNEQYF	TRBJ2-7	TRBD2	TRBV18	NA
TGCAGCGTTGAAATTGGGACAGGGGGCTACGAGCAGTACTTC	CSVEIGTGGYEQYF	TRBJ2-7	TRBD1	TRBV29-1	NA
TGTGCCAGTAGCCTCCCGGGACTGGGAGGATACTACAATGAGCAGTTCTTC	CASSLPGLGGYYNEQFF	TRBJ2-1	NA	TRBV19	NA
TGTGCCAGCAGTTGGTCCGGGAACTATGGCTACACCTTC	CASSWSGNYGYTF	TRBJ1-2	NA	TRBV27	NA
TGTGCCAGCAGTGCCCAAAGGGGGTACCAGATGAACACTGAAGCTTTCTTT	CASSAQRGYQMNTEAFF	TRBJ1-1	NA	TRBV7-9	NA
TGTGCCACCAGTGATTCTGGCAACCAAGAGACCCAGTACTTC	CATSDSGNQETQYF	TRBJ2-5	NA	TRBV24-1	few
TGTGCCAGCAGTTACTCTGCAGGGGCTTCCAATTCACCCCTCCACTTT	CASSYSAGASNSPLHF	TRBJ1-6	NA	TRBV6-5	NA
TGTGCCACCAGTGATGGGCGCGCGGGAGGTTTAGAGAAAGAGACCCAGTACTTC	CATSDGRAGGLEKETQYF	TRBJ2-5	TRBD2	TRBV24-1	NA
TGTGCCAGCTCACCGCGCCGGGACAGGGTAGACGCTTTCTTT	CASSPRRDRVDAFF	TRBJ1-1	TRBD1	TRBV18	NA
TGTGCCAGCAGCTTAGGAGTCTATGGCTACACCTTC	CASSLGVYGYTF	TRBJ1-2	NA	TRBV5-4	NA
TGTGCCAGCAGAATAAGGGGGGGGGCCTACGAGCAGTACTTC	CASRIRGGAYEQYF	TRBJ2-7	NA	TRBV7-2	NA
TGCGCCAGCAGCTTGGAGGCAGGGGGCGTAGCTTTCTTT	CASSLEAGGVAFF	TRBJ1-1	TRBD1	TRBV5-1	NA
TGTGCCAGCTCTTCGGGACAGGCCTATGGCTACACCTTC	CASSSGQAYGYTF	TRBJ1-2	TRBD1	TRBV18	NA
TGTGCCAGCCTCCGTGTGACTGAAGCTTTCTTT	CASLRVTEAFF	TRBJ1-1	NA	TRBV6-5	NA
TGTGCCAGCAGGCCTACTAGCGGGAGTGGTCAGACCCAGTACTTC	CASRPTSGSGQTQYF	TRBJ2-5	TRBD2	TRBV7-2	NA
TGTGCCAGCAGATGGGGGGGGACTGAGAGGGGAGATACGCAGTATTTT	CASRWGGTERGDTQYF	TRBJ2-3	TRBD2	TRBV27	once
TGCAGCGTTGAGGAGAGCACCTTCCCAAATGAGCAGTTCTTC	CSVEESTFPNEQFF	TRBJ2-1	NA	TRBV29-1	NA
TGCGCCAGCACCAAAGCGCACCAGAACACCGGGGAGCTGTTTTTT	CASTKAHQNTGELFF	TRBJ2-2	NA	TRBV5-1	NA
TGTGCCAGCAGCTTAGGTCCCTACAGGGGCGTGATGAACACTGAAGCTTTCTTT	CASSLGPYRGVMNTEAFF	TRBJ1-1	TRBD1	TRBV7-9	NA
TGCGCCAGCAGCTTACAACAGGGGGCTCACACTGAAGCTTTCTTT	CASSLQQGAHTEAFF	TRBJ1-1	TRBD1	TRBV5-1	NA
TGTGCCAGCTCACCACAGGGAGGGACTAGCGGGAGTTACGAGCAGTACTTC	CASSPQGGTSGSYEQYF	TRBJ2-7	TRBD2	TRBV18	NA
TGCGCCAGCAGGGGAGCAGGACGGAGGAATGAAAAACTGTTTTTT	CASRGAGRRNEKLFF	TRBJ1-4	NA	TRBV5-1	NA
TGTGCCAGCAGTGAAACGGACAGGGGGAACACCATATATTTT	CASSETDRGNTIYF	TRBJ1-3	TRBD1	TRBV2	NA
TGTGCCAGTAGTCCGAGCACTAGCACTGAAGCTTTCTTT	CASSPSTSTEAFF	TRBJ1-1	NA	TRBV19	NA
TGTGCCAGCTCTCTCCGTTTACAAGAGACCCAGTACTTC	CASSLRLQETQYF	TRBJ2-5	NA	TRBV18	NA
TGCGCCAGCAGCCCCGGGGTGGACATTCAGTACTTC	CASSPGVDIQYF	TRBJ2-4	NA	TRBV5-1	NA
TGTGCCAGCAGCTTGTTTTATTCAGTGAGAGGAAGCACTGAAGCTTTCTTT	CASSLFYSVRGSTEAFF	TRBJ1-1	NA	TRBV5-4	NA
TGCGCCAGCAGCTTGGTACCGGCACCGGGGGACGTCCTGACTTTC	CASSLVPAPGDVLTF	TRBJ2-6	NA	TRBV5-1	NA
TGTGCCAGTAGGAGGACAGCTGAAAACTATGGCTACACCTTC	CASRRTAENYGYTF	TRBJ1-2	NA	TRBV19	NA
TGTGCTAGTGTCTTACGGGGGAGGGCTGAGAATGAGCAGTTCTTC	CASVLRGRAENEQFF	TRBJ2-1	TRBD2	TRBV12-5	once
TGCGCCAGCAGCTTGGCCGGTCTTTACAATGAGCAGTTCTTC	CASSLAGLYNEQFF	TRBJ2-1	NA	TRBV5-1	many
TGTGCCAGCAGCCGACTAGTTCCCCCCACAGATACGCAGTATTTT	CASSRLVPPTDTQYF	TRBJ2-3	NA	TRBV27	NA
TGTGCCAGCAGTGAAGTAAGACTAGCGGGCGACACCGGGGAGCTGTTTTTT	CASSEVRLAGDTGELFF	TRBJ2-2	TRBD2	TRBV6-1	NA
TGTGCCACCACACAGGGTTCTAACTATGGCTACACCTTC	CATTQGSNYGYTF	TRBJ1-2	NA	TRBV18	NA
TGCGCCAGCAGCCCTTTGGGAGGGACAGGATATTCCTACGAGCAGTACTTC	CASSPLGGTGYSYEQYF	TRBJ2-7	NA	TRBV5-1	NA
TGCAGCGTTGAAGGACTAGCGAAGGCCTACAATGAGCAGTTCTTC	CSVEGLAKAYNEQFF	TRBJ2-1	TRBD2	TRBV29-1	NA
TGTGCCAGCAGCTTAGCAGGTGTTACTAGCGCGGCCTACGAGCAGTACTTC	CASSLAGVTSAAYEQYF	TRBJ2-7	TRBD2	TRBV7-2	NA
TGTGCCAGCAGCTTGACCGGTGGTGCGAGGAACACCATATATTTT	CASSLTGGARNTIYF	TRBJ1-3	NA	TRBV11-2	once
TGTGCCAGCCAACATACCGGGGAGCTGTTTTTT	CASQHTGELFF	TRBJ2-2	NA	TRBV19	NA
TGTGCCAGCAGCTTGGGCGGGGGCGGCAATCAGCCCCAGCATTTT	CASSLGGGGNQPQHF	TRBJ1-5	NA	TRBV7-6	few
TGTGCCAGCAGCTTAGCAGGGGGCGGGGAGACCCAGTACTTC	CASSLAGGGETQYF	TRBJ2-5	TRBD1	TRBV7-3	NA
TGTGCCAGCGGACGGGGGACGGACACTGAAGCTTTCTTT	CASGRGTDTEAFF	TRBJ1-1	NA	TRBV10-3	NA
TGTGCCAGCAGTTTAAGACTAGCGGGAGGAATCGAGCAGTTCTTC	CASSLRLAGGIEQFF	TRBJ2-1	TRBD2	TRBV27	NA
TGTGCCAGCACCCCCGCGGGGGGGGCGCGGTATGCTGAGCAGTTCTTC	CASTPAGGARYAEQFF	TRBJ2-1	TRBD2	TRBV7-9	NA
TGCGCCAGCAGCCGAAACCCTAACAAGCGAGAGACCCAGTACTTC	CASSRNPNKRETQYF	TRBJ2-5	NA	TRBV4-1	NA
TGTGCCAGCAGCTTACGACTAAACCAAGAGACCCAGTACTTC	CASSLRLNQETQYF	TRBJ2-5	NA	TRBV11-2	NA
TGCAGCGTTGAAGGACTAGCGGGAGGCTCGAACACCGGGGAGCTGTTTTTT	CSVEGLAGGSNTGELFF	TRBJ2-2	TRBD2	TRBV29-1	NA
TGTGCCTGGAGCCGGACTAGCGGGAGGGGTGAGCAGTTCTTC	CAWSRTSGRGEQFF	TRBJ2-1	TRBD2	TRBV30	NA
TGCGCCAGCAGCTTGGGTTGGCGGGGCACCGGGGAGCTGTTTTTT	CASSLGWRGTGELFF	TRBJ2-2	NA	TRBV5-1	NA